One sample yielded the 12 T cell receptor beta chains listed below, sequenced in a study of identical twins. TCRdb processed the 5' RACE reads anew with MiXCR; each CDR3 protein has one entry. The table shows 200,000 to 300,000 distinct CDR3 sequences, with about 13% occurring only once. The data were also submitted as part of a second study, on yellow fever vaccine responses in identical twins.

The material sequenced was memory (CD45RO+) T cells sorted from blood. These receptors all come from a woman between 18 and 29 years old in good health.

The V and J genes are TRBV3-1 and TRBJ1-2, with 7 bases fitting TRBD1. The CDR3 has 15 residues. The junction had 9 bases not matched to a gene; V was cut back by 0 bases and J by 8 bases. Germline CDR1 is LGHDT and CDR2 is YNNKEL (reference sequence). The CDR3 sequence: CASSQEETGPRGYTF. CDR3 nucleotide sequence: TGTGCCAGCAGCCAAGAAGAGACAGGGCCGCGGGGCTACACCTTC.

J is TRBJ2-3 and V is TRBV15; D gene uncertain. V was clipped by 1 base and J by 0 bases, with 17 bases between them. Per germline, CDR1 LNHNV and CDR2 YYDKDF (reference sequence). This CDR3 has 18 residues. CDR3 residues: CATSRGPKTLFSTDTQYF. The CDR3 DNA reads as TGTGCCACCAGCAGAGGCCCAAAGACACTTTTTAGCACAGATACGCAGTATTTT.

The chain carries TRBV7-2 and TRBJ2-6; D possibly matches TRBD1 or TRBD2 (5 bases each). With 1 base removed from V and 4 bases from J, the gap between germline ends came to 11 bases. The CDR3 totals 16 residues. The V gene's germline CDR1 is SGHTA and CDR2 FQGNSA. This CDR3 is CASSLGQGAGANVLTF. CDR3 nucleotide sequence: TGTGCCAGCAGCTTAGGCCAGGGAGCCGGGGCCAACGTCCTGACTTTC.

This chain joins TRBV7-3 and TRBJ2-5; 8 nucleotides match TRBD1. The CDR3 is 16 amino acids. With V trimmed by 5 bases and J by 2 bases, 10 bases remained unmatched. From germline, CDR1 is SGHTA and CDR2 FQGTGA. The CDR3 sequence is CASSPHPGQGQETQYF. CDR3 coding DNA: TGTGCCAGCAGCCCTCATCCCGGACAGGGACAAGAGACCCAGTACTTC.

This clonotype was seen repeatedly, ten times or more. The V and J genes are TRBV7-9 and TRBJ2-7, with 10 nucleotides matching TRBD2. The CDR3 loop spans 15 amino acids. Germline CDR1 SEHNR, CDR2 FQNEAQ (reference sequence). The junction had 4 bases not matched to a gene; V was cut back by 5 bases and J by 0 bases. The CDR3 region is CASSLRTSGSYEQYF. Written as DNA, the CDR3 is TGTGCCAGCAGCCTCCGGACTAGCGGCTCCTACGAGCAGTACTTC.

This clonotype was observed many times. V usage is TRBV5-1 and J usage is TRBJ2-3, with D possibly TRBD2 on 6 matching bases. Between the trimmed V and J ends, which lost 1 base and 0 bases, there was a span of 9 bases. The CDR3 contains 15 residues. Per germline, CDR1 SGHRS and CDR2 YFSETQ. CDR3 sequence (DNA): TGCGCCAGCAGCTTGCGGGGGATAAGCACAGATACGCAGTATTTT. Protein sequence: CASSLRGISTDTQYF.

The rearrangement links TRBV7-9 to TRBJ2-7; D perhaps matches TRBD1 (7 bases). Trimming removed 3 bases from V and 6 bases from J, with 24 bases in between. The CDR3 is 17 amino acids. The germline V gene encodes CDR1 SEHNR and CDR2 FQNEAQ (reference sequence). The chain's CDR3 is CASSLVRGAGGKFEQYF. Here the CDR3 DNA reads TGTGCCAGCAGCTTGGTCAGGGGGGCAGGGGGTAAGTTCGAGCAGTACTTC. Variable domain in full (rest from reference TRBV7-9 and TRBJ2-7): DTGVSQNPRHKITKRGQNVTFRCDPISEHNRLYWYRQTLGQGPEFLTYFQNEAQLEKSRLLSDRFSAERPKGSFSTLEIQRTEQGDSAMYLCASSLVRGAGGKFEQYFGPGTRLTVT.

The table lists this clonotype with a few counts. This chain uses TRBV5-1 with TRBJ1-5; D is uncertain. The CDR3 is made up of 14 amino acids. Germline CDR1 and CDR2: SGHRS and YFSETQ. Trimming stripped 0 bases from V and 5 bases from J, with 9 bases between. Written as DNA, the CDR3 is TGCGCCAGCAGCTTGGGGATCGCAGATCAGCCCCAGCATTTT. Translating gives CASSLGIADQPQHF.

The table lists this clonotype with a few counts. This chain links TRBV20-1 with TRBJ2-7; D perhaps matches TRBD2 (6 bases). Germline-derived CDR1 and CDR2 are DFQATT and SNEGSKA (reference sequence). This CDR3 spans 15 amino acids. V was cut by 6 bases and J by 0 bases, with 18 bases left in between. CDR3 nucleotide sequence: TGCAGTGCGAGACGGACTATCTCCTCCTCCTACGAGCAGTACTTC. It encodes CSARRTISSSYEQYF.

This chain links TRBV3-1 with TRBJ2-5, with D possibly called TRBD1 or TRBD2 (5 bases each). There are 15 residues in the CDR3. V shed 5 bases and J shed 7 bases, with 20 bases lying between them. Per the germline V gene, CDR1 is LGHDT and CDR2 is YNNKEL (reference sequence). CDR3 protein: CASSGRDLILGTQYF. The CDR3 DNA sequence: TGTGCCAGCAGCGGCCGGGACCTAATACTGGGGACCCAGTACTTC.

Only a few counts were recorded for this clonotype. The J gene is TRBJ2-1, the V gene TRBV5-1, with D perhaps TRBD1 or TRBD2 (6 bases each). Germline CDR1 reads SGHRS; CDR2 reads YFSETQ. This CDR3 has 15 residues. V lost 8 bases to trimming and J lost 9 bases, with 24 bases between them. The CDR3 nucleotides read TGCGCCAGTAAACCGGGGGCCCCACGGGTGGGTGAGCAGTTCTTC. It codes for CASKPGAPRVGEQFF.

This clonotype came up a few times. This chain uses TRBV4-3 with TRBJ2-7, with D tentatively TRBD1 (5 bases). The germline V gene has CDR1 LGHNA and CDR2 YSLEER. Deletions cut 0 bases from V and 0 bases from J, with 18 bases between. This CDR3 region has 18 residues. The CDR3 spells CASSQDRHKDTFSYEQYF. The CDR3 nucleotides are TGCGCCAGCAGCCAAGATCGCCACAAGGACACCTTCTCCTACGAGCAGTACTTC.